The rows below give T cell receptor beta chains drawn from one sample of a study of CD8 T cells in Susac syndrome. TCRdb re-analysed the immunoSEQ multiplex PCR reads in MiXCR, keeping a single row per CDR3 protein. The sample has around 1,300 distinct CDR3 sequences; 65% to 70% are singletons. Input material: CD8+ TEMRA cells from PBMCs. All receptors come from a human donor with Susac syndrome. Each CDR3 is given with its conserved first and last residue. D genes are given only for firm matches. Part of the rows lack a size; the others show once, few, many or a class for expanded clones.

>TRBD1|TRBJ1-2|TRBV12-3/TRBV12-4|once
CASIFFPGTGGIYGYTF
TGTGCCAGCATATTTTTTCCAGGGACAGGGGGAATCTATGGCTACACCTTC
>.|TRBJ2-1|TRBV7-3|.
CASSLDPRVPYNERFF
TGTGCCAGCAGCTTAGACCCCAGGGTACCCTACAATGAGCGTTTCTTC
>.|TRBJ2-7|TRBV6-2/TRBV6-3|.
CASISGPASYEQYF
TGTGCCAGCATTTCGGGCCCAGCCTCCTACGAGCAGTACTTC
>.|TRBJ2-6|TRBV9|.
CASSVVGRDSHFGANVLTF
TGTGCCAGCAGCGTAGTGGGCAGGGATTCCCACTTTGGGGCCAACGTCCTGACTTTC
>.|TRBJ2-7|TRBV7-9|large
CASSPGHPGDYEQYF
TGTGCCAGCAGTCCGGGACACCCGGGAGACTACGAGCAGTACTTC
>.|TRBJ1-3|TRBV7-9|few
CASSQYSGSGNTIYF
TGCGCCAGCAGCCAATATTCGGGGAGTGGAAACACCATATATTTT
>.|TRBJ2-6|TRBV7-9|.
CACSLEGWDSHFGANVLTF
TGTGCCTGCAGCTTAGAGGGCTGGGATTCCCACTTTGGGGCCAACGTCCTGACTTTC
>.|TRBJ2-4|TRBV30|.
CAWVISDLAKNIQYF
TGTGCCTGGGTAATTAGCGATCTAGCAAAAAACATTCAGTACTTC
>.|TRBJ1-2|TRBV28|once
CASSSGIFGYGYTF
TGTGCCAGCAGTTCGGGGATTTTTGGCTATGGCTACACCTTC
>.|TRBJ2-3|TRBV12-3/TRBV12-4|.
CASGRRTFGDTQYF
TGTGCCAGCGGCCGGCGTACGTTTGGAGATACGCAGTATTTT
>.|TRBJ2-5|TRBV7-3|few
CASRGPGMQETQYF
TGTGCCAGCAGGGGACCGGGGATGCAAGAGACCCAGTACTTC
>.|TRBJ2-4|TRBV30|.
CAVGISDLAKNIQYF
TGTGCCGTGGGAATTAGCGATCTAGCCAAAAACATTCAGTACTTC